The 28 T cell receptor beta chains presented below share a single source sample, sequenced in a study of prognosis after radiotherapy for stage I lung cancer. Two-round multiplex PCR amplified TCR beta CDR3 from genomic DNA. Primers (each specific to one TRBV or TRBJ gene) were used in first-round PCR. TCRdb re-called the multiplex PCR reads with MiXCR, one entry per CDR3 protein. The sample carries 15,000 to 20,000 distinct CDR3 sequences, more than 25% recorded once. This specimen was PBMCs, taken before or after stereotactic body radiation therapy (not recorded which). Receptors were obtained from a donor aged 50 or older with non-small cell lung cancer.

Points on this clonotype: Germline is not matched at one junction end, which may reflect a read error. This sequence joins TRBV20-1 and TRBJ1-6, with D unresolved. Germline assignment: CDR1 DFQATT and CDR2 SNEGSKA (reference sequence). This CDR3 has 16 residues. The CDR3 protein is CSARGWPEIHNSPPHF. CDR3 sequence (DNA): TGCAGTGCTAGAGGGTGGCCGGAAATCCATAATTCACCCCCCCACTTT.

On this clonotype: Since a much larger clone is just one base distant, this may be a read error. The chain employs TRBV6-1 and TRBJ2-5, with 9 bases that match TRBD1. Per germline, CDR1 MNHNS and CDR2 SASEGT. The CDR3 covers 13 residues. CDR3: CASRGQGKDTQYF. CDR3 coding DNA: TGTGCCAGCAGGGGACAGGGAAAAGATACCCAGTACTTC.

In regard to this clonotype: One base away lies a much larger clone, so this may be a sequencing read error. The chain carries TRBV7-6 and TRBJ1-1; possibly TRBD1 for D (6 bases). Looked up from germline, CDR1 is SGHVS and CDR2 is FNYEAQ. This CDR3 has 14 residues. CDR3 amino acids: CASSPRTAHRRALF. In nucleotides, the CDR3 is TGTGCCAGCAGCCCTCGGACAGCCCACCGGAGAGCTTTGTTT.

By sample fraction, this clonotype is medium-sized. The chain couples TRBV7-9 to TRBJ2-1; 7 positions match TRBD2. This CDR3 comprises 15 residues. CDR1 is SEHNR and CDR2 is FQNEAQ in the germline V gene (reference sequence). J lost 3 bases, V lost 0 bases, and 2 bases had no gene match. The CDR3 is CASSLAGRIYNEQFF. The CDR3 coding sequence is TGTGCCAGCAGCTTAGCCGGGAGGATCTACAATGAGCAGTTCTTC.

This clonotype was counted at least ten times. V gene TRBV24-1 combines with J gene TRBJ2-7; D might be TRBD1 (5 bases). The CDR3 has 13 residues. Germline CDR1 is KGHDR and CDR2 is SFDVKD. V lost 2 bases, J lost 6 bases, and 10 bases lay in between. This chain's CDR3 is CATSDSRTREQYF. For the CDR3, the DNA is TGTGCCACCAGTGATTCGCGGACACGCGAGCAGTACTTC.

As to this clonotype: One end of the junction does not line up with germline, which may come from a read error. V and J are TRBV3-1 and TRBJ2-7, with TRBD1 identical over 7 bases. The CDR3 length is 15 residues. The germline V gene encodes CDR1 LGHDT and CDR2 YNNKEL (reference sequence). The CDR3 bases are TGTGCCAGCATCCAATCGGGACAGTGTTTCTCCGAGCAGTACTTC. As protein: CASIQSGQCFSEQYF.

This chain connects TRBV20-1 to TRBJ2-3; D uncertain. Germline-derived CDR1 and CDR2 are DFQATT and SNEGSKA (reference sequence). The CDR3 extends over 15 amino acids. Trimming left V 3 bases short and J 0 bases short, with 13 bases between. DNA for the CDR3: TGCAGTGCTAGGGGGTGCCCCTCTAGCACAGATACGCAGTATTTT. This translates into CSARGCPSSTDTQYF.

This clonotype was observed at least ten times. V and J are TRBV4-3 and TRBJ2-3; no clear D gene. The CDR3 is 14 amino acids. Trimming left V 0 bases short and J 6 bases short, with 10 bases between. CDR1 is LGHNA, CDR2 YSLEER, per germline. This CDR3 reads CASSQDAAPDTQYF. The CDR3 DNA reads as TGCGCCAGCAGCCAAGATGCCGCCCCTGATACGCAGTATTTT.

A word on this clonotype: One end of the junction is discordant with germline, which a read error may explain. The chain couples TRBV3-1 to TRBJ1-4, with unresolved D. The germline CDR1 and CDR2 sequences are LGHDT and YNNKEL (reference sequence). CDR3 length: 13 amino acids. DNA for the CDR3: TGTGCCAGCGGCCACGGACTGAGTGAAAAACTGTTTTTT. Its protein is CASGHGLSEKLFF.

A word on this clonotype: A far larger clone is a single base away, which makes a read error likely. This CDR3 is CASSQDPPLEANNDEQFF. CDR3 DNA sequence: TGTGCCAGCAGCCAAGATCCTCCCTTAGAGGCCAACAACGATGAGCAGTTCTTC. The J gene is TRBJ2-5, the V gene TRBV3-1; D is uncertain. The DNA end favors TRBJ2-1, so the J call may be wrong. The CDR3 covers 18 residues. CDR1 LGHDT and CDR2 YNNKEL come from the germline V gene (reference sequence).

This clonotype came up many times. V usage is TRBV6-2 or TRBV6-3 and J usage is TRBJ1-5, with 7 bases lining up with TRBD1. The germline V gene encodes CDR1 MNHEY and CDR2 SVGEGT. This CDR3 spans 17 amino acids. J lost 6 bases, V lost 6 bases, and 17 bases had no gene match. CDR3: CASRSYEGGGSAQPQHF. CDR3 DNA sequence: TGTGCCAGCAGGAGTTACGAAGGAGGGGGCTCAGCTCAGCCCCAGCATTTT.

At least ten counts were recorded for this clonotype. The chain recombines TRBV7-9 with TRBJ2-1, with 8 bases lining up with TRBD2. This CDR3 is built from 16 residues. Looked up from germline, CDR1 is SEHNR and CDR2 is FQNEAQ (reference sequence). Unmatched junction bases numbered 6, after V lost 4 bases and J lost 1 base. The CDR3 nucleotides read TGTGCCAGCAGCTCGTTAGCGGGATTTTCCTACAATGAGCAGTTCTTC. Translated: CASSSLAGFSYNEQFF.

DNA for the CDR3: TGTGCCGTCAGCCCGGGCCTAGCGGGAGTGGGTGAGCAGTACTTC. Protein product: CAVSPGLAGVGEQYF. The genes are TRBV7-8 and TRBJ2-7, with 10 bases aligning to TRBD2. The germline CDR1 and CDR2 sequences are SGHVS and FQNEAQ. V shed 11 bases and J 7 bases; nucleotides not matched to a gene: 17. The CDR3 extends over 15 amino acids.

The chain uses TRBV20-1 and TRBJ2-1; D uncertain. This CDR3 region has 14 residues. Germline V gene lookup returns CDR1 DFQATT and CDR2 SNEGSKA (reference sequence). With 6 bases removed from V and 4 bases from J, the gap between germline ends came to 16 bases. The CDR3 DNA follows: TGCAGTGCAAATATCGTCCCCAGTTACAATGAGCAGTTCTTC. It codes for CSANIVPSYNEQFF.

This clonotype appeared many times. This chain connects TRBV4-2 to TRBJ2-2, with 9 bases lining up with TRBD2. Germline lookup yields CDR1 LGHNA and CDR2 YNFKEQ. The ends lost 3 bases at V and 5 bases at J; junction bases unmatched: 10. The CDR3 runs to 17 residues. The chain's CDR3 is CASSQASGNKNTGELFF. CDR3 coding DNA: TGTGCCAGCAGCCAGGCTAGCGGGAACAAGAATACCGGGGAGCTGTTTTTT.

This clonotype is labeled as medium-sized. This chain connects TRBV5-1 to TRBJ1-5; TRBD1 aligns across 7 bases. Germline trimming cut 4 bases from V and 1 base from J; bases unmatched to any gene: 5. Germline assignment: CDR1 SGHRS and CDR2 YFSETQ. The CDR3 extends over 15 amino acids. CDR3 bases: TGCGCCAGCAGCGAGGCGACAGGGAGCAATCAGCCCCAGCATTTT. It translates to CASSEATGSNQPQHF.

DNA of the CDR3: TGTGCCAGCAGTGCGATTTCCCCGGTCAATGAGCAGTTCTTC. Its protein is CASSAISPVNEQFF. V and J are TRBV2 and TRBJ2-1, with D unclear. The V end lost 4 bases, the J end lost 6 bases, and 13 bases lay between the germline ends. Germline loops: CDR1 SNHLY, CDR2 FYNNEI. The CDR3 loop spans 14 amino acids.

This clonotype is termed medium-sized (0.01 to 0.1%). This chain links TRBV30 with TRBJ2-5; D gene unclear. V gave up 2 bases and J gave up 4 bases, with 8 bases separating them. This CDR3 has 12 amino acids. Germline V gene data show CDR1 as GTSNPN and CDR2 as SVGIG (reference sequence). CDR3 sequence: CAWSSQAETQYF. The DNA for the CDR3 is TGTGCCTGGAGTTCGCAGGCAGAGACCCAGTACTTC.

Ten or more counts support this clonotype. The J gene is TRBJ1-1, the V gene TRBV3-1; D uncertain. The CDR3 runs 13 residues. Germline loops: CDR1 LGHDT, CDR2 YNNKEL (reference sequence). With 5 bases removed from V and 2 bases from J, the gap between germline ends came to 9 bases. CDR3: CASSREGNTEAFF. CDR3 bases: TGTGCCAGCAGCAGAGAGGGTAACACTGAAGCTTTCTTT. The full variable domain, rest sourced from reference TRBV3-1 and TRBJ1-1, is DTAVSQTPKYLVTQMGNDKSIKCEQNLGHDTMYWYKQDSKKFLKIMFSYNNKELIINETVPNRFSPKSPDKAHLNLHINSLELGDSAVYFCASSREGNTEAFFGQGTRLTVV.

This clonotype was counted ten times or more. The gene calls are TRBV19 and TRBJ1-5; 7 nucleotides agree with TRBD1. Germline V CDR1 and CDR2: LNHDA, SQIVND (reference sequence). The ends lost 6 bases at V and 6 bases at J; junction bases unmatched: 8. CDR3 size: 14 residues. CDR3 amino acids: CASRGTEFGQPQHF. CDR3 DNA sequence: TGTGCCAGTAGGGGGACAGAATTCGGTCAGCCCCAGCATTTT.

This clonotype was seen many times. The chain is built from TRBV3-1 and TRBJ2-7, with 11 bases fitting TRBD1. Germline V lookup: CDR1 LGHDT, CDR2 YNNKEL (reference sequence). The CDR3 totals 16 residues. V was clipped by 4 bases and J by 2 bases; unmatched bases: 7. This CDR3 reads CASSPDLGQGAYEQYF. The CDR3, as DNA: TGTGCCAGCAGCCCAGACCTGGGACAGGGGGCCTACGAGCAGTACTTC.

V usage is TRBV24-1 and J usage is TRBJ2-5, with D unclear. Germline assignment: CDR1 KGHDR and CDR2 SFDVKD. The CDR3 length is 15 residues. V was shortened by 3 bases and J by 5 bases, with 15 bases between the two germline ends. The CDR3 is CATSDPGRSGETQYF. The CDR3 DNA is TGTGCCACCAGTGATCCGGGTCGAAGTGGGGAGACCCAGTACTTC.

This clonotype was observed a few times. A read error likely explains this, since a far larger clone differs by one base. This chain connects TRBV7-2 to TRBJ1-6; 8 bases align to TRBD1. With V trimmed by 8 bases and J by 9 bases, 12 bases remained unmatched. This CDR3 comprises 15 residues. CDR1 is SGHTA and CDR2 is FQGNSA in the germline V gene. Here the CDR3 reads CASGPHTQGVSPLHF. Here the CDR3 DNA reads TGTGCCAGCGGCCCACACACACAGGGGGTTTCACCCCTCCACTTT.

The table lists this clonotype with many counts. At one boundary the junction diverges from the germline segment, which might be a read error. This rearrangement joins TRBV5-4 to TRBJ2-6; TRBD1 agrees at 12 bases. The germline V gene encodes CDR1 SGHNT and CDR2 YYREEE (reference sequence). The length of the CDR3 is 16 residues. The CDR3 coding sequence is TGTGCCAGCAGAGGGACAGGGGGCCCTGGGCCCAACGTCCTGACTTTC. This codes for CASRGTGGPGPNVLTF.

This clonotype has at least ten counts. The chain uses TRBV5-1 and TRBJ2-5; 11 nucleotides match TRBD2. V shed 4 bases and J 4 bases; nucleotides not matched to a gene: 9. The CDR3 contains 16 residues. CDR1 and CDR2 (germline): SGHRS, YFSETQ. The CDR3, as DNA: TGCGCCAGCAGCCCAACTAGCGGGAGTTTGGGAGAGACCCAGTACTTC. This gives the protein CASSPTSGSLGETQYF.

There are many counts of this clonotype. This chain joins TRBV5-1 and TRBJ2-7; 11 bases line up with TRBD2. From germline, CDR1 is SGHRS and CDR2 YFSETQ. The CDR3 loop spans 18 amino acids. The trim removed 3 bases at V and 7 bases at J, leaving 18 bases unmatched. CDR3 loop: CASSSEGTSGRAWGEQYF. The CDR3 coding sequence is TGCGCCAGCAGCTCGGAAGGGACTAGCGGTAGAGCTTGGGGTGAGCAGTACTTC.

This clonotype was counted ten times or more. The chain uses TRBV5-1 and TRBJ1-3, with D possibly being TRBD1 (5 bases). CDR1 is SGHRS, CDR2 YFSETQ, per germline. Trimming left V 0 bases short and J 3 bases short, with 19 bases between. The CDR3 has 18 residues. CDR3 in DNA: TGCGCCAGCAGCTTGGCCCCGGGGACCGGGCTGGGTGGAAACACCATATATTTT. This encodes CASSLAPGTGLGGNTIYF.

Many counts were recorded for this clonotype. The rearrangement joins TRBV3-1 to TRBJ1-4; no clear D. Per the germline V gene, CDR1 is LGHDT and CDR2 is YNNKEL (reference sequence). The CDR3 sequence is 14 residues long. Deletions cut 0 bases from V and 5 bases from J, with 7 bases between. The CDR3 reads CASSQERGNEKLFF. CDR3 DNA: TGTGCCAGCAGCCAAGAAAGAGGGAATGAAAAACTGTTTTTT.